These T cell receptor beta chains were read from a single sample in a study of T cells after yellow fever vaccination. TCRdb re-called the 5' RACE reads with MiXCR, one entry per CDR3 protein. This sample has about 550,000 distinct CDR3 sequences; under 25% occur once, and the top ten carry about 13%. This specimen consisted of PBMCs, obtained 15 days after the yellow fever booster vaccination. These receptors were obtained from a man aged 30 to 45 who received the YFV17D yellow fever vaccine. The CDR3 runs from the conserved cysteine through the conserved F or W. D genes are given only for firm matches.

d_gene,j_gene,v_gene,CDR3aa
TRBD1,TRBJ2-3,TRBV5-1,CASTSGQGGADTQYF
NA,TRBJ2-1,TRBV20-1,CSASWRDEQFF
NA,TRBJ2-7,TRBV20-1,CSARDQAGTYEQYF
NA,TRBJ2-1,TRBV27,CASSLDLAKNEQFF
NA,TRBJ2-3,TRBV20-1,CSASRGRGTDTQYF
TRBD1,TRBJ1-6,TRBV3-1,CASSRQGFSPLHF
NA,TRBJ1-5,TRBV6-2/TRBV6-3,CASSYVGRSNQPQHF
NA,TRBJ1-2,TRBV12-3/TRBV12-4,CASSLGTESYGYTF
TRBD2,TRBJ2-4,TRBV20-1,CSARDWAGGLDIQYF
NA,TRBJ2-7,TRBV20-1,CSALLPPDLASYEQYF
NA,TRBJ2-3,TRBV10-3,CAISGGGHTDTQYF
TRBD2,TRBJ2-7,TRBV30,CAWNRPSGISYEQYF
TRBD2,TRBJ2-1,TRBV20-1,CSARPGLAEVYNEQFF
TRBD1,TRBJ2-5,TRBV6-5,CASSYPGQQETQYF
NA,TRBJ2-1,TRBV20-1,CSARDQDRNNEQFF
TRBD1,TRBJ2-5,TRBV11-2,CASSRTVPGQQETQYF
TRBD1,TRBJ1-1,TRBV25-1,CASSEFGTVNTEAFF
NA,TRBJ1-1,TRBV20-1,CSARDLQGDGTEAFF
TRBD2,TRBJ2-1,TRBV5-1,CASSLVSNSGGNEQFF
NA,TRBJ1-1,TRBV4-3,CASSPRGREDTEAFF
NA,TRBJ1-2,TRBV25-1,CASSFGQTANYGYTF
TRBD2,TRBJ2-3,TRBV20-1,CSARYSGRGTDTQYF
TRBD1,TRBJ1-5,TRBV6-1,CASSRQGNSNQPQHF
NA,TRBJ2-1,TRBV24-1,CATSVPPDHNEQFF
NA,TRBJ1-1,TRBV30,CAWTRPVMNTEAFF
TRBD1,TRBJ2-5,TRBV5-4,CASRSGTGYIGGETQYF
NA,TRBJ2-1,TRBV5-1,CASGVTADNEQFF